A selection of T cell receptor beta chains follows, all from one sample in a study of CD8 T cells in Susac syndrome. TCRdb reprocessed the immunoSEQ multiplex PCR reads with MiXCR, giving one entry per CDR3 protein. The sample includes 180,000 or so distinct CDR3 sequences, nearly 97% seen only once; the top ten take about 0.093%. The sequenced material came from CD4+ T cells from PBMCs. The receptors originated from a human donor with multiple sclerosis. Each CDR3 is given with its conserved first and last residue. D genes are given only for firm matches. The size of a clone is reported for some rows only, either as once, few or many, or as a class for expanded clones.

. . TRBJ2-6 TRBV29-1 TGCAGCGTTGAAGATCTGACAGGGAGGGAGGCCAACGTCCTGACTTTC CSVEDLTGREANVLTF
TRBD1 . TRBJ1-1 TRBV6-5 TGTGCCAGCAGTATGACCCAGGACAGGGTGAGGGAAGCTTTCTTT CASSMTQDRVREAFF
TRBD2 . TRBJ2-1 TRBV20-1 TGCAGTGCTAGATTGGCTAGCGGGGCCTACAATGAGCAGTTCTTC CSARLASGAYNEQFF
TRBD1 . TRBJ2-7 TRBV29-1 TGCAGCGTTAGAAGACAGGGGTACTACGAGCAGTACTTC CSVRRQGYYEQYF
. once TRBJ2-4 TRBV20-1 TGCAGTGCTAGAGATCCCCCGAAAAACATTCAGTACTTC CSARDPPKNIQYF
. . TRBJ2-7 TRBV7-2 TGTGCCAGCACCCGACAGCGGACCTACGAGCAGTACTTC CASTRQRTYEQYF
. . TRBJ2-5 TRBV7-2 TGTGCCAGCAGCATTACCGGGACACAAGAGACCCAGTACTTC CASSITGTQETQYF
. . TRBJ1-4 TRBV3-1 TGTGCCAGCAGTGGGCGGCATAATGAAAAACTGTTTTTT CASSGRHNEKLFF
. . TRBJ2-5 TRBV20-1 TGCAGTGCTAGGCCGGCAGGGAGGTCCCAAGAGACCCAGTACTTC CSARPAGRSQETQYF
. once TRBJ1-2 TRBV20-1 TGCAGTGCTAGGGGCGTGCTACCGGACGGGAGCTATGGCTACACCTTC CSARGVLPDGSYGYTF
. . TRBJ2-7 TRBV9 TGTGCCAGCAGCGTAGGAGACTACCTGACCTCCTACGAGCAGTACTTC CASSVGDYLTSYEQYF
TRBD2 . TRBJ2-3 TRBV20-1 TGCAGTGCTGGTATTCTAGCGGGGGGACCCACAGATACGCAGTATTTT CSAGILAGGPTDTQYF
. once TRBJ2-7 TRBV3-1 TGTGCCAGCAGCCCAAGGGGCTACTCCTACGAGCAGTACTTC CASSPRGYSYEQYF
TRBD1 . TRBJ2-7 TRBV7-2 TGTGCCAGCAGCCGCGGACAGGGCCCTCTCTACGAGCAGTACTTC CASSRGQGPLYEQYF
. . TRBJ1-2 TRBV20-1 TGCCAAATGGGTTTACCACCTACCGGCTACACCTTC CQMGLPPTGYTF
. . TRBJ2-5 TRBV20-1 TGCAGTGCTTTACCCCGAGATCGGGAGACCCAGTACTTC CSALPRDRETQYF
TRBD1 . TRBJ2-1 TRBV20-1 TGCAGTGCTCAACCCGGACAGGGGGACAATGAGCAGTTCTTC CSAQPGQGDNEQFF
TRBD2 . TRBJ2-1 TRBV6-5 TGTGCCAGCAGTTCTAGCGGGGGGCGCTACAATGAGCAGTTCTTC CASSSSGGRYNEQFF
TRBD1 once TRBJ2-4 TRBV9 TGTGCCAGCAGCGTGGGACAGACTATAGCCAAAAACATTCAGTACTTC CASSVGQTIAKNIQYF
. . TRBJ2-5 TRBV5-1 TGCGCCAGCGGGGGGCAGCAAGAGACCCAGTACTTC CASGGQQETQYF
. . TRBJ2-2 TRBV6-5 TGTGCCAGCAGTTACTCACTCGACCTTACCGGGGAGCTGTTTTTT CASSYSLDLTGELFF
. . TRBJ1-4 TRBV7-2 TGTGCCAGCAGCTCCTCTGGGGCCGCTAATGAAAAACTGTTTTTT CASSSSGAANEKLFF